These 21 T cell receptor beta chains were sequenced from one sample in a study of cytomegalovirus exposure and HLA in healthy donors. Vbeta (60) and Jbeta (13) primers were used in the PCR. Sequencing was performed with immunoSEQ multiplex PCR; in TCRdb, only in-frame clones are kept and a portion is missing. The sample includes 72,000 or so clones, roughly 80% seen only once; the top ten take roughly 7.4%. The sequenced material came from PBMCs. The receptors shown here come from a woman aged 25 to 39 in good health and CMV-seropositive.

The CDR3, as DNA: TGTGCCAGCAGTTCCCGGGAGCCCATGAACACTGAAGCTTTCTTT. It encodes CASSSREPMNTEAFF. The chain links TRBV6-6 to TRBJ1-1, with D hard to call. The V gene's germline CDR1 is MNHNY and CDR2 SVGAGI (reference sequence). Trimming took off 4 bases at V and 0 bases at J, with 12 bases between the two ends. There are 15 residues in the CDR3.

The J gene is TRBJ2-1, the V gene TRBV28; the D gene is possibly TRBD1 (5 bases). The CDR3 loop spans 14 amino acids. CDR1 and CDR2 from the germline V gene are MDHEN and SYDVKM. Trimming pared 2 bases from V and 3 bases from J, leaving 8 bases between. In DNA, the CDR3 is TGTGCCAGCAGTTTAACAGGCAGCTACAATGAGCAGTTCTTC. Translating gives CASSLTGSYNEQFF.

The rearrangement uses TRBV27 and TRBJ1-2; D may be TRBD1 (5 bases). Germline-derived CDR1 and CDR2 are MNHEY and SMNVEV (reference sequence). The CDR3 length is 17 residues. With 2 bases removed from V and 5 bases from J, the gap between germline ends came to 21 bases. For the CDR3, the DNA is TGTGCCAGCAGTTTAAAGTTGTCGGAGGGGATAGTATATGGCTACACCTTC. Translating it yields CASSLKLSEGIVYGYTF.

The rearrangement uses TRBV6-1 and TRBJ2-2, with 8 bases fitting TRBD2. Trimming removed 6 bases from V and 6 bases from J; junction bases left unmatched: 0. Germline V lookup: CDR1 MNHNS, CDR2 SASEGT. The CDR3 covers 12 residues. The CDR3 DNA follows: TGTGCCAGCAGGCGGGAGGCCGGGGAGCTGTTTTTT. Translation: CASRREAGELFF.

The genes are TRBV29-1 and TRBJ1-5, with 9 nucleotides matching TRBD1. The CDR3 length is 18 residues. Germline CDR1 is SQVTM and CDR2 is ANQGSEA. V shed 2 bases and J 8 bases; nucleotides not matched to a gene: 19. CDR3 DNA: TGCAGCGTTGAATTGGCCGGGACAGGGTCGTTGATTAGGAAGCCCCAGCATTTT. It translates to CSVELAGTGSLIRKPQHF.

Here the CDR3 reads CASSESAAGLAGRTDTQYF. CDR3 DNA: TGCGCCAGCAGTGAGTCAGCCGCCGGGCTAGCTGGCCGCACAGATACGCAGTATTTT. This sequence joins TRBV10-1 and TRBJ2-3; D is perhaps TRBD2 (5 bases). The CDR3 has 19 amino acids. With 0 bases removed from V and 1 base from J, the gap between germline ends came to 20 bases. The V gene's germline CDR1 is WNHNN and CDR2 SYGVQD (reference sequence).

A single count supports this clone. This chain's CDR3 is CASSLLVNTEAFF. The DNA for the CDR3 is TGTGCCAGCAGTTTATTAGTGAACACTGAAGCTTTCTTT. This chain links TRBV28 with TRBJ1-1; D is unresolved. The CDR3 has 13 residues. From germline, CDR1 is MDHEN and CDR2 SYDVKM. Trimming took off 1 base at V and 0 bases at J, with 3 bases between the two ends.

The rearrangement joins TRBV10-3 to TRBJ2-1; D might be TRBD2 (5 bases). V was cut by 0 bases and J by 0 bases, with 6 bases left in between. From germline, CDR1 is ENHRY and CDR2 SYGVKD. The CDR3 has 15 residues. CDR3 coding DNA: TGTGCCATCAGTGAGTCTGGGAGCTCCTACAATGAGCAGTTCTTC. Protein: CAISESGSSYNEQFF.

V gene TRBV7-3 combines with J gene TRBJ1-2; perhaps TRBD1 as D (5 bases). There are 13 residues in the CDR3. V gave up 2 bases and J gave up 7 bases, with 11 bases separating them. The germline CDR1 and CDR2 sequences are SGHTA and FQGTGA. DNA for the CDR3: TGTGCCAGCAGCTTACAGGGAACCCGTGGCTACACCTTC. Translating it yields CASSLQGTRGYTF.

This clone was picked up a small number of times. This sequence joins TRBV2 and TRBJ1-1; no firm D call. CDR1 and CDR2 from the germline V gene are SNHLY and FYNNEI. V was trimmed by 8 bases and J by 7 bases, leaving 17 bases between them. The CDR3 spans 13 residues. CDR3 region: CASLGSQTNEAFF. Written as DNA, the CDR3 is TGTGCCAGCTTGGGCAGCCAGACTAATGAAGCTTTCTTT. Looking up the rest from reference TRBV2 and TRBJ1-1 gives the full variable domain: EPEVTQTPSHQVTQMGQEVILRCVPISNHLYFYWYRQILGQKVEFLVSFYNNEISEKSEIFDDQFSVERPDGSNFTLKIRSTKLEDSAMYFCASLGSQTNEAFFGQGTRLTVV.

The genes are TRBV29-1 and TRBJ1-1, with D perhaps matching TRBD1 (5 bases). Germline V gives CDR1 SQVTM, CDR2 ANQGSEA. The V end was cut by 3 bases, the J end by 1 base, with 9 bases between. The CDR3 sequence is 13 residues long. CDR3 coding DNA: TGCAGCGTTGAGCGGGGGACGAACACTGAAGCTTTCTTT. It yields the protein CSVERGTNTEAFF. Variable domain in full (rest from reference TRBV29-1 and TRBJ1-1): SAVISQKPSRDICQRGTSLTIQCQVDSQVTMMFWYRQQPGQSLTLIATANQGSEATYESGFVIDKFPISRPNLTFSTLTVSNMSPEDSSIYLCSVERGTNTEAFFGQGTRLTVV.

The table lists this clone with a few counts. The rearrangement links TRBV6-5 to TRBJ1-1; maybe TRBD1 (5 bases). Germline V gives CDR1 MNHEY, CDR2 SVGAGI. With 2 bases removed from V and 1 base from J, the gap between germline ends came to 11 bases. This CDR3 is built from 15 residues. The CDR3 is CASSYQGSPNTEAFF. CDR3 DNA: TGTGCCAGCAGTTACCAGGGCAGCCCGAACACTGAAGCTTTCTTT.

J is TRBJ1-1 and V is TRBV7-9; D gene ambiguous. CDR3 length equals 19 residues. Germline lookup yields CDR1 SEHNR and CDR2 FQNEAQ (reference sequence). The V and J ends lost 1 base and 5 bases respectively, with 26 bases between them. The CDR3 nucleotides are TGTGCCAGCAGCTTAGATCCGAGGCAGGCCGGGAGGCATAGAACTGAAGCTTTCTTT. This translates into CASSLDPRQAGRHRTEAFF.

The chain combines TRBV25-1 with TRBJ1-1, with 9 bases identical to TRBD1. This CDR3 region has 18 residues. Germline V gives CDR1 MGHDK, CDR2 SYGVNS. Trimming cost V 3 bases and J 1 base; bases outside gene matches: 12. CDR3 region: CASSESGDRGLRNTEAFF. Written as DNA, the CDR3 is TGTGCCAGCAGTGAGAGCGGAGACAGGGGGTTAAGGAACACTGAAGCTTTCTTT.

This clone was counted once. CDR3 amino acids: CASRTPTGTGDEETQYF. The CDR3 DNA is TGTGCCAGCAGAACCCCCACCGGGACAGGGGACGAAGAGACCCAGTACTTC. V usage is TRBV2 and J usage is TRBJ2-5; 10 bases fit TRBD1. Germline CDR1 and CDR2: SNHLY and FYNNEI. This CDR3 spans 17 amino acids. Losses at the gene ends were 6 bases for V and 3 bases for J; bases not matched to a gene: 13. The full variable domain, completed using reference TRBV2 and TRBJ2-5, is EPEVTQTPSHQVTQMGQEVILRCVPISNHLYFYWYRQILGQKVEFLVSFYNNEISEKSEIFDDQFSVERPDGSNFTLKIRSTKLEDSAMYFCASRTPTGTGDEETQYFGPGTRLLVL.

The rearrangement joins TRBV5-1 to TRBJ1-5, with D uncertain. The V gene's germline CDR1 is SGHRS and CDR2 YFSETQ. The CDR3 consists of 14 residues. The germline V and J ends were trimmed by 4 bases and 6 bases, with 14 bases remaining between them. DNA for the CDR3: TGCGCCAGCAGCCCCGGGGAGGGTGTTCAGCCCCAGCATTTT. It encodes CASSPGEGVQPQHF.

The CDR3 bases are TGTGCCAGCAGTCTTATGCCCCTTGCGGCCAAGGGGGAAAAACTGTTTTTT. This translates into CASSLMPLAAKGEKLFF. The V gene is TRBV28, the J gene TRBJ1-4, with D maybe TRBD1 (5 bases). The ends were cut back, 5 bases at V and 8 bases at J, with 24 bases in the middle. Germline CDR1 and CDR2: MDHEN and SYDVKM. The CDR3 sequence is 17 residues long.

This clone occurred once. The V gene is TRBV10-3, the J gene TRBJ2-3; D is undetermined. The germline V gene encodes CDR1 ENHRY and CDR2 SYGVKD. Trimming pared 0 bases from V and 4 bases from J, leaving 8 bases between. The CDR3 is 14 residues long. CDR3 bases: TGTGCCATCAGTGAGTCACTACGCCCAGATACGCAGTATTTT. Translated: CAISESLRPDTQYF.

The chain recombines TRBV28 with TRBJ2-3; 10 bases align to TRBD2. Germline values: CDR1 MDHEN, CDR2 SYDVKM. The V gene end was trimmed by 6 bases and the J gene end by 3 bases; junction bases not matched to a gene: 3. This CDR3 is built from 14 residues. CDR3 protein: CASSSSGRTDTQYF. The CDR3 coding sequence is TGTGCCAGCAGCTCTAGCGGGAGAACAGATACGCAGTATTTT. Full variable domain (missing parts from reference TRBV28 and TRBJ2-3): DVKVTQSSRYLVKRTGEKVFLECVQDMDHENMFWYRQDPGLGLRLIYFSYDVKMKEKGDIPEGYSVSREKKERFSLILESASTNQTSMYLCASSSSGRTDTQYFGPGTRLTVL.

The chain uses TRBV1 and TRBJ2-2; the D call TRBD2 from the table was never checked on the DNA. TRBV1 is given as a pseudogene. This CDR3 is 17 amino acids long. DNA for the CDR3: TGCACCAGCAGCCGATTGGAGCGGGGGCCGGGTCCCGGGGAGCTGTTTTTT. It translates to CTSSRLERGPGPGELFF.

The rearrangement links TRBV21-1 to TRBJ1-2. TRBV21-1 is a documented pseudogene. The CDR3 extends over 12 amino acids. Here the CDR3 reads CASSKTGYGYTF. The CDR3 DNA follows: TGTGCCAGCAGCAAAACGGGCTATGGCTACACCTTC.